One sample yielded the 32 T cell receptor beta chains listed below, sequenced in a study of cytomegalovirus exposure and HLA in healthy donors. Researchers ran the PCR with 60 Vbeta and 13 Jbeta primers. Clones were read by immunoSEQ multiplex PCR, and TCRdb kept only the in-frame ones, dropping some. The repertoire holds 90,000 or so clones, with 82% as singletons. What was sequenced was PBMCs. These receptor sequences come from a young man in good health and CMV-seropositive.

The CDR3 bases are TGTGCCAGCACCCATAGCGGATTATCCTACAATGAGCAGTTCTTC. Translating gives CASTHSGLSYNEQFF. The J gene is TRBJ2-1, the V gene TRBV28; D is possibly TRBD2 (6 bases). The V and J ends lost 7 bases and 1 base respectively, with 14 bases between them. Germline-derived CDR1 and CDR2 are MDHEN and SYDVKM. The CDR3 has 15 amino acids. Supplemented by reference TRBV28 and TRBJ2-1, the full variable domain reads DVKVTQSSRYLVKRTGEKVFLECVQDMDHENMFWYRQDPGLGLRLIYFSYDVKMKEKGDIPEGYSVSREKKERFSLILESASTNQTSMYLCASTHSGLSYNEQFFGPGTRLTVL.

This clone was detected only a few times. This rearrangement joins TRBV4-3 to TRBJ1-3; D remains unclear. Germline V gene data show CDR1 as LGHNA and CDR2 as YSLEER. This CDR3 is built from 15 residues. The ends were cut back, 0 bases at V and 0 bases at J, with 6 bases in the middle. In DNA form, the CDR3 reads TGCGCCAGCAGCCAAGAGGGCAGCTCTGGAAACACCATATATTTT. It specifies CASSQEGSSGNTIYF.

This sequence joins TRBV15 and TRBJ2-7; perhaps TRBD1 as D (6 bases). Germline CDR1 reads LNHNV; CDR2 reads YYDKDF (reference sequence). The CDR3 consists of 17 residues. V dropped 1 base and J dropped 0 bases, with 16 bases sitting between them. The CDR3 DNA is TGTGCCACCAGCAGAGTTCTTACAGGGCGTAGCTCCTACGAGCAGTACTTC. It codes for CATSRVLTGRSSYEQYF.

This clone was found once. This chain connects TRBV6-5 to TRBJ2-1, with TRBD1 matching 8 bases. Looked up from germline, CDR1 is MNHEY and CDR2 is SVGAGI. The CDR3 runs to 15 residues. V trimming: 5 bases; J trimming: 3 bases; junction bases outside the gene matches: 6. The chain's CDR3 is CASSVADRDYNEQFF. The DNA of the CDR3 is TGTGCCAGCAGTGTCGCGGACAGGGACTACAATGAGCAGTTCTTC.

As DNA, the CDR3 is TGTGCCAGCAGTTACGGGCCCGGAGGAGAACAGCCCCAGCATTTT. Translating gives CASSYGPGGEQPQHF. This chain links TRBV6-6 with TRBJ1-5; D remains unclear. Per the germline V gene, CDR1 is MNHNY and CDR2 is SVGAGI (reference sequence). V was trimmed by 2 bases and J by 7 bases, leaving 15 bases between them. CDR3 size: 15 residues.

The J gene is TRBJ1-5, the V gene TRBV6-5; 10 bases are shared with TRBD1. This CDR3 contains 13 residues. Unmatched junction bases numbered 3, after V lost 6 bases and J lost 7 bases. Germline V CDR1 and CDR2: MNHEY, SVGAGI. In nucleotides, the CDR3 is TGTGCCAGCAGGGGGACAGGGGAACAGCCCCAGCATTTT. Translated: CASRGTGEQPQHF.

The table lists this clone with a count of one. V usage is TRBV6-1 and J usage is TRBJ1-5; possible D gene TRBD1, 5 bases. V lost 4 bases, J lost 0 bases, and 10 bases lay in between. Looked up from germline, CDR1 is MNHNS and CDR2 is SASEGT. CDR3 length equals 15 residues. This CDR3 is CASSVATASNQPQHF. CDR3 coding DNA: TGTGCCAGCAGTGTCGCGACAGCTAGCAATCAGCCCCAGCATTTT.

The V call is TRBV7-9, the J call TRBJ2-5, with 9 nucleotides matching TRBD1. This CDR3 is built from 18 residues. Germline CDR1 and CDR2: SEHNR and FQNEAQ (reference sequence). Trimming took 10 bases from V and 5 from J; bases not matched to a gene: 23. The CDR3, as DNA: TGTGCCATTGCACAGAGATGGGGGACAGGGAAGATTCGGGAGACCCAGTACTTC. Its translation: CAIAQRWGTGKIRETQYF. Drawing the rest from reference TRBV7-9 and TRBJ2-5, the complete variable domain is DTGVSQNPRHKITKRGQNVTFRCDPISEHNRLYWYRQTLGQGPEFLTYFQNEAQLEKSRLLSDRFSAERPKGSFSTLEIQRTEQGDSAMYLCAIAQRWGTGKIRETQYFGPGTRLLVL.

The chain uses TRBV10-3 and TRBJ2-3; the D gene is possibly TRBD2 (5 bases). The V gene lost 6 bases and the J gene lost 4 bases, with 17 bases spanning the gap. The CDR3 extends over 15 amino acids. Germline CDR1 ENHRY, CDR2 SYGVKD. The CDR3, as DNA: TGTGCCATCAGGCCGGAGGCCCCCCGCGCAGATACGCAGTATTTT. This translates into CAIRPEAPRADTQYF.

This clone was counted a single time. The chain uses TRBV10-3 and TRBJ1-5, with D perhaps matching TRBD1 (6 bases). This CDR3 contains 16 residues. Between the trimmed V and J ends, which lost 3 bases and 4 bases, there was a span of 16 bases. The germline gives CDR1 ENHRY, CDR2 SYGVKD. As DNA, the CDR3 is TGTGCCATCAGTGATACGGTACAGGGTAGAAATCAGCCCCAGCATTTT. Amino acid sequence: CAISDTVQGRNQPQHF.

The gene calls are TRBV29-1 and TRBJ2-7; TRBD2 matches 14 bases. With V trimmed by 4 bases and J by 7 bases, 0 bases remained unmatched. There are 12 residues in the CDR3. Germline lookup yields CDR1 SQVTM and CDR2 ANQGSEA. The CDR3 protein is CSVGTSGREQYF. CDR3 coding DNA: TGCAGCGTTGGGACTAGCGGGAGGGAGCAGTACTTC.

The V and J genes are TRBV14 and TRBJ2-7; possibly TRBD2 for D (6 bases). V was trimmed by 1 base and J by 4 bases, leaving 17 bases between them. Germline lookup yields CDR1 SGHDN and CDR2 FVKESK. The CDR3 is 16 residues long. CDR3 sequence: CASSQGSGGGWYEQYF. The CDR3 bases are TGTGCCAGCAGCCAAGGGAGTGGGGGAGGATGGTACGAGCAGTACTTC.

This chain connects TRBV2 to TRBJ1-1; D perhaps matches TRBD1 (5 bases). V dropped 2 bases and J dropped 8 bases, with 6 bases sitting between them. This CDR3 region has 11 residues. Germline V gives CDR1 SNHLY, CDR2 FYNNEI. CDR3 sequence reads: CASSEQGEAFF. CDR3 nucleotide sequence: TGTGCCAGCAGTGAACAGGGCGAAGCTTTCTTT.

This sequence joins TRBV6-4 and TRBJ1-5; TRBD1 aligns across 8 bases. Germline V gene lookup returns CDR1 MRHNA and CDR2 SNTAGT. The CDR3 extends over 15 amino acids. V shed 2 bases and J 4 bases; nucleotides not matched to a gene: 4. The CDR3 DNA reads TGTGCCAGCAGTGACCCCACAGGGGGTAATCAGCCCCAGCATTTT. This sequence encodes CASSDPTGGNQPQHF.

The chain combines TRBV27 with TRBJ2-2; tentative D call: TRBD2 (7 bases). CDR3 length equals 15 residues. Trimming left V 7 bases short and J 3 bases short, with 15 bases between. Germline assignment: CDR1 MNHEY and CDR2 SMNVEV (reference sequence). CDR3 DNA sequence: TGTGCCAGCACTGGGGGGGGCCGGTACACCGGGGAGCTGTTTTTT. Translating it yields CASTGGGRYTGELFF.

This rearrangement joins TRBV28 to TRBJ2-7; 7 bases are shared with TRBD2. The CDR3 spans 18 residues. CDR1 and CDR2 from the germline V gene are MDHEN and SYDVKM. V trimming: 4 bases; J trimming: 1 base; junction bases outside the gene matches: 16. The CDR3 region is CASSSSPWGGALSYEQYF. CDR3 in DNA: TGTGCCAGCAGTTCGAGCCCGTGGGGGGGTGCCCTTTCCTACGAGCAGTACTTC. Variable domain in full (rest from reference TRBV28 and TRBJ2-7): DVKVTQSSRYLVKRTGEKVFLECVQDMDHENMFWYRQDPGLGLRLIYFSYDVKMKEKGDIPEGYSVSREKKERFSLILESASTNQTSMYLCASSSSPWGGALSYEQYFGPGTRLTVT.

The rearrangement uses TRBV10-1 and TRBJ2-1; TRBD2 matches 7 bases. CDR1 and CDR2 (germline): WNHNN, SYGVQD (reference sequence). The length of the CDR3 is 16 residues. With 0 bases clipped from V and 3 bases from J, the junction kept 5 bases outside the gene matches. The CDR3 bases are TGCGCCAGCAGTGAGTCGCTCGGGAGGCACTACAATGAGCAGTTCTTC. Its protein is CASSESLGRHYNEQFF.

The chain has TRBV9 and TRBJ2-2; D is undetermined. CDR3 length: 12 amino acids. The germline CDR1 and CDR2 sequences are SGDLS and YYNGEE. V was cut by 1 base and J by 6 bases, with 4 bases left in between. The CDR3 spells CASSVPAGELFF. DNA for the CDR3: TGTGCCAGCAGCGTACCGGCCGGGGAGCTGTTTTTT. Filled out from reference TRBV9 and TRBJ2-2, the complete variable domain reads DSGVTQTPKHLITATGQRVTLRCSPRSGDLSVYWYQQSLDQGLQFLIQYYNGEERAKGNILERFSAQQFPDLHSELNLSSLELGDSALYFCASSVPAGELFFGEGSRLTVL.

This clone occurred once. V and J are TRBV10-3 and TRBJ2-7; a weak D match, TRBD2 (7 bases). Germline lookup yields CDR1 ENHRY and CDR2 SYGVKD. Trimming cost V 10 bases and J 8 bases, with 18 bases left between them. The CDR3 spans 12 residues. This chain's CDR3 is CANGFGGDKQYF. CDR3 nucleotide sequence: TGTGCCAACGGGTTTGGGGGGGACAAGCAGTACTTC.

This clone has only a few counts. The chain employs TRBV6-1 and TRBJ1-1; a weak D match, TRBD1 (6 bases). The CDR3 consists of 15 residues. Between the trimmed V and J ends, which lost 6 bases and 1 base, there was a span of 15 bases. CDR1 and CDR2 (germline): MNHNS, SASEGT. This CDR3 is CASRGGGAGNTEAFF. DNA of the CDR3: TGTGCCAGCAGGGGAGGGGGGGCAGGGAACACTGAAGCTTTCTTT.

As DNA, the CDR3 is TGCGCCAGCAGCCAAGCTGACAGCGTATTTAACTATGGCTACACCTTC. As protein: CASSQADSVFNYGYTF. V is TRBV4-1 and J is TRBJ1-2; a possible D gene is TRBD1 (5 bases). From germline, CDR1 is MGHRA and CDR2 YSYEKL. V gave up 1 base and J gave up 1 base, with 13 bases separating them. The CDR3 runs to 16 residues.

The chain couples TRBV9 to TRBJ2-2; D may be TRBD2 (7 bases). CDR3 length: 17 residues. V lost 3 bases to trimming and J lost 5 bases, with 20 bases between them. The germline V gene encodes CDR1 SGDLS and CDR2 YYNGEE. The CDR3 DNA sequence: TGTGCCAGCAGCGCGGGAGCGGCGGGGGCTGGGACCGGGGAGCTGTTTTTT. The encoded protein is CASSAGAAGAGTGELFF.

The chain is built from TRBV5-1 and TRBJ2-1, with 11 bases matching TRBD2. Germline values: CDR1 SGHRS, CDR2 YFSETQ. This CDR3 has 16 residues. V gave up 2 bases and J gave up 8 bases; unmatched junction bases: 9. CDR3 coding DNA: TGCGCCAGCAGCTTTATACAACTAGCGGGAGTGGATGAGCAGTTCTTC. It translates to CASSFIQLAGVDEQFF. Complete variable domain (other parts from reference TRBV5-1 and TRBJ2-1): KAGVTQTPRYLIKTRGQQVTLSCSPISGHRSVSWYQQTPGQGLQFLFEYFSETQRNKGNFPGRFSGRQFSNSRSEMNVSTLELGDSALYLCASSFIQLAGVDEQFFGPGTRLTVL.

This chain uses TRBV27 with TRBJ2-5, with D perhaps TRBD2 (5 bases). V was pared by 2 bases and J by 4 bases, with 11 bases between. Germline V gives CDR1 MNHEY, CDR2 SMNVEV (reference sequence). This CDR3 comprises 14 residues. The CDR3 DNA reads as TGTGCCAGCAGTTTAACCCGTCGGGGAGAGACCCAGTACTTC. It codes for CASSLTRRGETQYF.

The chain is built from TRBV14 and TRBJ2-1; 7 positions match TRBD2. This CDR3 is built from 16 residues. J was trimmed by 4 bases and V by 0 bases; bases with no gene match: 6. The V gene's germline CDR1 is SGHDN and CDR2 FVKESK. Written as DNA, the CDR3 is TGTGCCAGCAGCCAAGATGTTAGCGGGCTATACAATGAGCAGTTCTTC. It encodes CASSQDVSGLYNEQFF.

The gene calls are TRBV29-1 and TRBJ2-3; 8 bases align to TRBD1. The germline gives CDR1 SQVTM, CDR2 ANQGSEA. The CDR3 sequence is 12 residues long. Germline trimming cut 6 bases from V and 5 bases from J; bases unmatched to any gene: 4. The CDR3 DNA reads TGCAGCGTCGGTGGACAGGGAGATACGCAGTATTTT. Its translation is CSVGGQGDTQYF.

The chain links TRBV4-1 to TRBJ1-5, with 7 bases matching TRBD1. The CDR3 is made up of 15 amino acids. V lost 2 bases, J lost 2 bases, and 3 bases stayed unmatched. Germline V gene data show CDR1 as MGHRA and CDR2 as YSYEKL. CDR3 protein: CASSQPDRGNQPQHF. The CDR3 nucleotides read TGCGCCAGCAGCCAACCCGACAGGGGCAATCAGCCCCAGCATTTT.

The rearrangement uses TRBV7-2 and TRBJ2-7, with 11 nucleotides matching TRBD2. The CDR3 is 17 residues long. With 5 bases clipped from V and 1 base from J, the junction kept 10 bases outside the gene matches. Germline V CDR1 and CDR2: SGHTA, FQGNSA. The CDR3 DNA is TGTGCCAGCAGCGTAACCGGGACTAGCGGCCAATCCTACGAGCAGTACTTC. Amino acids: CASSVTGTSGQSYEQYF.

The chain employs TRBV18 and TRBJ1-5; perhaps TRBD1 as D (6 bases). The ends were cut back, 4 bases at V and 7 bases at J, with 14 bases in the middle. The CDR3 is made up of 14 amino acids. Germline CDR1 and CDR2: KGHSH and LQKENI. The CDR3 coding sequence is TGTGCCAGCTCACTAGAGGGGGGGAGACAGCCCCAGCATTTT. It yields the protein CASSLEGGRQPQHF.

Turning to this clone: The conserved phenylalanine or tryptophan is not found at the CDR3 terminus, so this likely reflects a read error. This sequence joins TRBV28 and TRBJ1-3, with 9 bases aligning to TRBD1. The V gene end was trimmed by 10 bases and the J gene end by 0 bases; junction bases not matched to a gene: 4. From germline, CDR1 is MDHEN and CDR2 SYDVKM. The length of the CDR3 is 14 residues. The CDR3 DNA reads TGTGCCACCGGGACAGGGCCCTCTGGAAACACCATATATCTT. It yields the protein CATGTGPSGNTIYL.

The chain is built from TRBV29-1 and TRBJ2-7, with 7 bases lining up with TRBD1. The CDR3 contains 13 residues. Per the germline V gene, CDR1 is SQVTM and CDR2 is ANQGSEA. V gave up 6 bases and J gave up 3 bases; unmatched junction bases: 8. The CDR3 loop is CSVRGKLIYEQYF. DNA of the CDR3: TGCAGCGTCAGGGGGAAACTGATCTACGAGCAGTACTTC.

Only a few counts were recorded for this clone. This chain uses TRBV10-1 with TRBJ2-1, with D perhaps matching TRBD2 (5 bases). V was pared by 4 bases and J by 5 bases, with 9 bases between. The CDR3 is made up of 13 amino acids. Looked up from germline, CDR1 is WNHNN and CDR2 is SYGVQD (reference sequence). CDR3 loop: CASSGVGNNEQFF. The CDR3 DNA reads TGCGCCAGCAGTGGGGTCGGGAACAATGAGCAGTTCTTC.